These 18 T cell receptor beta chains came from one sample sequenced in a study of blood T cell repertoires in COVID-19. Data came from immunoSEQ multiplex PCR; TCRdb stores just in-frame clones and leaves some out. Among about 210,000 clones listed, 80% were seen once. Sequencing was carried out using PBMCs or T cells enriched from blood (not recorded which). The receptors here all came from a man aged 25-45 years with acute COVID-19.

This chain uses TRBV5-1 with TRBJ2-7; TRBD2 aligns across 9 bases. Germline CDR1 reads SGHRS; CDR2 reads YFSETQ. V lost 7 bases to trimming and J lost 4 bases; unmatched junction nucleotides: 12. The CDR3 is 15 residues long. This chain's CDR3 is CASSPGAGGQYEQYF. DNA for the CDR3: TGCGCCAGCTCCCCCGGGGCGGGGGGGCAATACGAGCAGTACTTC.

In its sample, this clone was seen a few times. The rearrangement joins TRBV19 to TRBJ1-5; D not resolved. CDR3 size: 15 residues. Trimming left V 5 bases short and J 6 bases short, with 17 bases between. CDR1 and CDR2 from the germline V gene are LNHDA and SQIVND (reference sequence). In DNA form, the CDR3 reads TGTGCCAGTAGTGGCGCGGGCCTGATAAGTCAGCCCCAGCATTTT. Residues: CASSGAGLISQPQHF.

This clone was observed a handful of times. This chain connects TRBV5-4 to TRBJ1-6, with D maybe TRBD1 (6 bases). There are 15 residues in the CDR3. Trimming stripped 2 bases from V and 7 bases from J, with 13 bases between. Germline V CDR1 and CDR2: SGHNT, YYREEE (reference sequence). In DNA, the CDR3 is TGTGCCAGCAGCTTTCAGGACAGCCCCAATTCACCCCTCCACTTT. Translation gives CASSFQDSPNSPLHF.

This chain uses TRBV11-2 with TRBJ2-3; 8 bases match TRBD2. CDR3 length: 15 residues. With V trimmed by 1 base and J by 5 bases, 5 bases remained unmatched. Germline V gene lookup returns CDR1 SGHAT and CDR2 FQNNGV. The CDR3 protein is CASSLGGAGVDTQYF. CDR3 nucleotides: TGTGCCAGCAGCTTAGGAGGAGCGGGGGTAGATACGCAGTATTTT.

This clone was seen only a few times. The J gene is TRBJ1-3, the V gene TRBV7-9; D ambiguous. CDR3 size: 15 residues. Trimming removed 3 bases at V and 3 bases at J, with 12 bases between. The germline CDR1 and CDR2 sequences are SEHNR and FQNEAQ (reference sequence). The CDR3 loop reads CASSFGVMDGNTIYF. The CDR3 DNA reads TGTGCCAGCAGCTTCGGGGTAATGGATGGAAACACCATATATTTT.

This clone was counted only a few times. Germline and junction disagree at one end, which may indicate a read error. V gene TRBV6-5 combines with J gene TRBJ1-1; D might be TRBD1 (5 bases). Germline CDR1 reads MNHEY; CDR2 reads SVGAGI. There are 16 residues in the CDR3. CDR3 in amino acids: CASNYLQAVANTEAFF. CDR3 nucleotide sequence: TGTGCCAGCAATTACCTACAGGCGGTTGCGAACACTGAAGCTTTCTTT.

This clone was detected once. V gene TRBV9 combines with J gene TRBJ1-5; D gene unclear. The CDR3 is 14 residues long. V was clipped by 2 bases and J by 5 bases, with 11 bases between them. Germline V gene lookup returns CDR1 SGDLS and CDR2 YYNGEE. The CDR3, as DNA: TGTGCCAGCAGCGTGGGAGACGACTATCAGCCCCAGCATTTT. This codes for CASSVGDDYQPQHF.

CDR3 amino acids: CASAGLNEQFF. The CDR3 bases are TGTGCCTCCGCGGGGCTCAATGAGCAGTTCTTC. V gene TRBV30 combines with J gene TRBJ2-1; possibly TRBD2 for D (6 bases). Germline CDR1 GTSNPN, CDR2 SVGIG (reference sequence). Between the trimmed V and J ends, which lost 7 bases and 6 bases, there was a span of 10 bases. CDR3 size: 11 residues.

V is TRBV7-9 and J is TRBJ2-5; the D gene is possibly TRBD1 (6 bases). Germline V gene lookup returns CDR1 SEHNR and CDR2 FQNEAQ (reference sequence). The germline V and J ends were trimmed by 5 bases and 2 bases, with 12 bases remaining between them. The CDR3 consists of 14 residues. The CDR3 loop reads CASSLGQIQETQYF. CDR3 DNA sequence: TGTGCCAGCAGCCTCGGACAGATTCAAGAGACCCAGTACTTC.

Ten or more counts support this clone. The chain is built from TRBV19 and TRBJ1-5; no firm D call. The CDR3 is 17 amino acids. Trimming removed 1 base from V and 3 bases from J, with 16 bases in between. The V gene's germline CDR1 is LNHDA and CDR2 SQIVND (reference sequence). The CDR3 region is CASSIVPSGQVNQPQHF. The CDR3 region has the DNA TGTGCCAGTAGTATAGTTCCTTCTGGGCAGGTCAATCAGCCCCAGCATTTT.

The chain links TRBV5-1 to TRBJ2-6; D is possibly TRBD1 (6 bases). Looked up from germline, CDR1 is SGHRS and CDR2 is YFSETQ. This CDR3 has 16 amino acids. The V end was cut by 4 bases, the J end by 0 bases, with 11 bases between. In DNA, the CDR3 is TGCGCCAGCAGCGGGGACAACTTCTCTGGGGCCAACGTCCTGACTTTC. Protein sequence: CASSGDNFSGANVLTF.

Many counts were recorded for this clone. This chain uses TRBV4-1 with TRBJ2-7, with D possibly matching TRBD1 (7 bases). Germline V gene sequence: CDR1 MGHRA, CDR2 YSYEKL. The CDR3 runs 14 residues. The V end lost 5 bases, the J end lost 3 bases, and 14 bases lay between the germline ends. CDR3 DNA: TGCGCCAGCAGCGGCGCGGGACAGAACTACGAGCAGTACTTC. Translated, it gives CASSGAGQNYEQYF.

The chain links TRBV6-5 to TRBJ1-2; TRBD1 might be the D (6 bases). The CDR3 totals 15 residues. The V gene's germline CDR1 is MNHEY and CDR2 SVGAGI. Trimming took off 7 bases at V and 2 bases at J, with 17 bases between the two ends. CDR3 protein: CASTLFRGGNYGYTF. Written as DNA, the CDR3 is TGTGCCAGCACCCTGTTTAGAGGGGGAAACTATGGCTACACCTTC.

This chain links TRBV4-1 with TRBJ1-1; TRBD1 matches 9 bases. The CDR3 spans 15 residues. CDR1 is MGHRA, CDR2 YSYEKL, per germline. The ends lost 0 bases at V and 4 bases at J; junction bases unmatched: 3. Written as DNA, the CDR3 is TGCGCCAGCAGCCAAGAGGACAGGGGAAGCACTGAAGCTTTCTTT. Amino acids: CASSQEDRGSTEAFF.

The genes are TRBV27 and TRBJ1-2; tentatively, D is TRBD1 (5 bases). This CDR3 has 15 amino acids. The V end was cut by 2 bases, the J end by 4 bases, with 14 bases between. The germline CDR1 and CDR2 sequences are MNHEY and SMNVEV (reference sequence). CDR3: CASSLISGGGYGYTF. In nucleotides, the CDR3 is TGTGCCAGCAGTTTAATATCGGGGGGGGGCTATGGCTACACCTTC.

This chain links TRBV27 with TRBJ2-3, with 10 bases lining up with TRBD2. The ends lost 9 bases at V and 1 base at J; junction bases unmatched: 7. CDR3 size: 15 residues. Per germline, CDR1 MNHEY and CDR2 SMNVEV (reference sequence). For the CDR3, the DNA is TGTGCCAGTTCCCGGGGGACTAGCGGCACAGATACGCAGTATTTT. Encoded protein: CASSRGTSGTDTQYF.

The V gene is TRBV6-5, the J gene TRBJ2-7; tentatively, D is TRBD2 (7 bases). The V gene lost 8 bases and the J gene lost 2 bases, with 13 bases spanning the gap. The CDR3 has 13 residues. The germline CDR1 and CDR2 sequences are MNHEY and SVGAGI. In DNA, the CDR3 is TGTGCCAGCTGCCCGGGGGGCACCTACGAGCAGTACTTC. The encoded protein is CASCPGGTYEQYF.

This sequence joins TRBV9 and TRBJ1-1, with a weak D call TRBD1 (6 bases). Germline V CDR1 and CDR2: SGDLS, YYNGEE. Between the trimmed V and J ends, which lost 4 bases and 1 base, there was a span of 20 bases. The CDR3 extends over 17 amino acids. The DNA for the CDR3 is TGTGCCAGCAGCTCGACCCCCGGGGGGCAAAAGAACACTGAAGCTTTCTTT. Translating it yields CASSSTPGGQKNTEAFF.